What follows are 21 T cell receptor beta chains derived from one specimen sequenced in a study of cytomegalovirus exposure and HLA in healthy donors (dated by TCRdb to 2017 to 2019). Library prep was done by the immunoSEQ multiplex PCR assay. The multiplex PCR relied on a mix of 60 forward primers for TCR Vbeta segments and 13 reverse primers for TCR Jbeta segments. TCRdb stores this immuneACCESS table with in-frame sequences only. Part of the clones is absent; in the studies checked, under half of the shortfall reflects unresolved V genes, and no reason is known for the rest. The table for this sample lists under 150,000 clones; 65% to 85% of them were counted only once. 1.8% of the sample rests with the top ten. The sample comprised PBMCs. Receptor source: a woman between 35 and 50 years old in good health and CMV-seronegative.

This chain joins TRBV11-2 and TRBJ1-1; D gene uncertain. The CDR3 spans 12 residues. Germline V lookup: CDR1 SGHAT, CDR2 FQNNGV. Trimming cost V 8 bases and J 2 bases, with 9 bases left between them. The CDR3: CASGSFNTEAFF. CDR3 coding DNA: TGTGCCAGCGGGAGCTTCAACACTGAAGCTTTCTTT.

V usage is TRBV27 and J usage is TRBJ2-1; 13 bases align to TRBD2. V was clipped by 2 bases and J by 7 bases; unmatched bases: 5. The germline V gene has CDR1 MNHEY and CDR2 SMNVEV (reference sequence). The CDR3 runs 16 residues. CDR3: CASSLLGLAGPNEQFF. CDR3 in DNA: TGTGCCAGCAGTTTACTGGGACTAGCGGGACCGAATGAGCAGTTCTTC.

The chain has TRBV6-4 and TRBJ1-6, with D possibly matching TRBD1 (5 bases). Trimming took 0 bases from V and 7 from J, leaving 10 bases between them. The CDR3 is 15 amino acids. CDR1 is MRHNA, CDR2 SNTAGT, per germline. The CDR3 nucleotides are TGTGCCAGCAGTGACTCGAAACAGGAAAATTCACCCCTCCACTTT. Protein product: CASSDSKQENSPLHF.

The chain employs TRBV29-1 and TRBJ1-2; 9 nucleotides align to TRBD1. Per germline, CDR1 SQVTM and CDR2 ANQGSEA. The V gene end was trimmed by 6 bases and the J gene end by 1 base; junction bases not matched to a gene: 9. The CDR3 is 15 residues long. This CDR3 reads CSVSTDRGFNYGYTF. In DNA form, the CDR3 reads TGCAGCGTGTCCACGGACAGGGGCTTTAACTATGGCTACACCTTC. The whole variable domain, remainder taken from reference TRBV29-1 and TRBJ1-2, is SAVISQKPSRDICQRGTSLTIQCQVDSQVTMMFWYRQQPGQSLTLIATANQGSEATYESGFVIDKFPISRPNLTFSTLTVSNMSPEDSSIYLCSVSTDRGFNYGYTFGSGTRLTVV.

The chain joins TRBV18 to TRBJ2-5; TRBD1 might be the D (5 bases). The CDR3 totals 14 residues. Germline V CDR1 and CDR2: KGHSH, LQKENI. V lost 3 bases to trimming and J lost 5 bases, with 13 bases between them. Written as DNA, the CDR3 is TGTGCCAGCTCACCGATTCAGGGTTCGGAGACCCAGTACTTC. Its protein product is CASSPIQGSETQYF.

The CDR3 sequence: CASSLLPGGQAFF. CDR3 DNA: TGTGCCAGCAGTCTTCTCCCAGGAGGTCAGGCTTTCTTT. The V gene is TRBV27, the J gene TRBJ1-1; D not certain. V lost 5 bases and J lost 11, with 18 bases in between. Germline V lookup: CDR1 MNHEY, CDR2 SMNVEV (reference sequence). The CDR3 contains 13 residues.

This chain joins TRBV30 and TRBJ2-2; TRBD1 matches 7 bases. V was pared by 8 bases and J by 1 base, with 10 bases of the junction left unmatched. The CDR3 totals 15 residues. From germline, CDR1 is GTSNPN and CDR2 SVGIG (reference sequence). The CDR3 coding sequence is TGTGCCGCGAGGTACCGGGACAGGAACACCGGGGAGCTGTTTTTT. It yields the protein CAARYRDRNTGELFF. Drawing the rest from reference TRBV30 and TRBJ2-2, the complete variable domain is SQTIHQWPATLVQPVGSPLSLECTVEGTSNPNLYWYRQAAGRGLQLLFYSVGIGQISSEVPQNLSASRPQDRQFILSSKKLLLSDSGFYLCAARYRDRNTGELFFGEGSRLTVL.

The sample holds a few counts of this clone. The V call is TRBV4-1, the J call TRBJ2-7; a weak D match, TRBD1 (6 bases). The CDR3 extends over 16 amino acids. Germline values: CDR1 MGHRA, CDR2 YSYEKL. V lost 0 bases, J lost 6 bases, and 18 bases lay in between. The CDR3 DNA follows: TGCGCCAGCAGCCAAGATATCGGACAGCTCAGCGGCGAGCAGTACTTC. This encodes CASSQDIGQLSGEQYF.

The chain combines TRBV10-3 with TRBJ2-5, with D unclear. V lost 6 bases, J lost 1 base, and 9 bases lay in between. From germline, CDR1 is ENHRY and CDR2 SYGVKD. There are 13 residues in the CDR3. CDR3 nucleotides: TGTGCCATCAGCACAGCCCTCCAAGAGACCCAGTACTTC. This codes for CAISTALQETQYF.

The rearrangement links TRBV6-5 to TRBJ1-2; tentatively, D is TRBD1 (5 bases). The V gene lost 5 bases and the J gene lost 4 bases, with 8 bases spanning the gap. The germline CDR1 and CDR2 sequences are MNHEY and SVGAGI. The CDR3 runs to 12 residues. Here the CDR3 reads CASSNGGYGYTF. The CDR3, as DNA: TGTGCCAGCAGTAACGGGGGCTATGGCTACACCTTC.

V usage is TRBV5-1 and J usage is TRBJ1-2, with a weak D call TRBD1 (5 bases). V dropped 1 base and J dropped 0 bases, with 10 bases sitting between them. The CDR3 contains 15 residues. Germline V lookup: CDR1 SGHRS, CDR2 YFSETQ. CDR3 sequence (DNA): TGCGCCAGCAGCTTGAGACAGACCCCTAACTATGGCTACACCTTC. The encoded protein is CASSLRQTPNYGYTF.

The chain is built from TRBV4-2 and TRBJ2-7; D may be TRBD2 (5 bases). The CDR3 has 16 amino acids. Germline CDR1 is LGHNA and CDR2 is YNFKEQ. V was clipped by 0 bases and J by 4 bases, with 16 bases between them. The CDR3 nucleotides read TGTGCCAGCAGCCAAGAGAGCGGAGGAGCGTCTTACGAGCAGTACTTC. Translating it yields CASSQESGGASYEQYF.

The chain joins TRBV25-1 to TRBJ1-1; the D gene is possibly TRBD1 (5 bases). Deletions cut 3 bases from V and 1 base from J, with 12 bases between. The CDR3 sequence is 15 residues long. The germline V gene encodes CDR1 MGHDK and CDR2 SYGVNS. The CDR3 DNA reads as TGTGCCAGCAGTGACCGACAGAACTCGAACACTGAAGCTTTCTTT. It specifies CASSDRQNSNTEAFF.

The chain has TRBV5-1 and TRBJ2-7, with TRBD1 identical over 8 bases. Germline CDR1 reads SGHRS; CDR2 reads YFSETQ. The CDR3 contains 15 residues. Trimming cost V 4 bases and J 2 bases; bases outside gene matches: 8. This chain's CDR3 is CASSQTGTGPYEQYF. CDR3 coding DNA: TGCGCCAGCAGCCAAACGGGGACAGGCCCCTACGAGCAGTACTTC.

This clone appeared a few times. This chain uses TRBV5-1 with TRBJ2-5; 14 positions agree with TRBD2. The CDR3 has 17 amino acids. Germline V gene sequence: CDR1 SGHRS, CDR2 YFSETQ. V lost 2 bases to trimming and J lost 5 bases; unmatched junction nucleotides: 8. As DNA, the CDR3 is TGCGCCAGCAGCTTAGGGACTAGCGGGGGCGGACTGGAGACCCAGTACTTC. Its translation is CASSLGTSGGGLETQYF.

The rearrangement links TRBV28 to TRBJ1-2; tentatively, D is TRBD1 (5 bases). Germline CDR1 and CDR2: MDHEN and SYDVKM. V gave up 3 bases and J gave up 1 base, with 9 bases separating them. This CDR3 contains 14 residues. CDR3 amino acids: CASSFTGDNYGYTF. CDR3 nucleotide sequence: TGTGCCAGCAGTTTTACGGGGGATAACTATGGCTACACCTTC.

The J gene is TRBJ2-7, the V gene TRBV10-3, with 7 bases identical to TRBD1. The CDR3 spans 12 residues. J gave up 2 bases and V 10 bases, and 5 bases lay outside the gene matches. Germline values: CDR1 ENHRY, CDR2 SYGVKD. CDR3 region: CASGQAPYEQYF. CDR3 nucleotide sequence: TGTGCCAGCGGACAGGCTCCCTACGAGCAGTACTTC.

This chain connects TRBV5-1 to TRBJ2-2, with D maybe TRBD2 (6 bases). The V end lost 7 bases, the J end lost 2 bases, and 15 bases lay between the germline ends. CDR3 size: 15 residues. Germline V CDR1 and CDR2: SGHRS, YFSETQ. The DNA of the CDR3 is TGCGCCAGCCATCCCGGGACTCACAACACCGGGGAGCTGTTTTTT. Amino acids: CASHPGTHNTGELFF.

As to this clone: Its ends do not fully match the called genes, so a read error is possible. The genes are TRBV28 and TRBJ2-2, with 7 bases fitting TRBD1. Per the germline V gene, CDR1 is MDHEN and CDR2 is SYDVKM. The CDR3 is made up of 15 amino acids. The DNA of the CDR3 is TGTGCCAGCAGTCTGGGGACAGAGAACACCGGGGAGTTGTTTTTT. Residues: CASSLGTENTGELFF.

This chain uses TRBV10-1 with TRBJ2-2; D not resolved. The germline gives CDR1 WNHNN, CDR2 SYGVQD (reference sequence). There are 12 residues in the CDR3. Trimming shortened V by 6 bases and J by 5 bases, and 7 bases separated the two germline ends. The CDR3 sequence is CASRYNTGELFF. The CDR3 DNA reads as TGCGCCAGCAGATACAATACCGGGGAGCTGTTTTTT.

The chain links TRBV19 to TRBJ2-5; D remains unclear. The CDR3 spans 13 residues. Between the trimmed V and J ends, which lost 1 base and 2 bases, there was a span of 5 bases. Germline-derived CDR1 and CDR2 are LNHDA and SQIVND (reference sequence). CDR3 loop: CASSIGAQETQYF. CDR3 coding DNA: TGTGCCAGTAGTATAGGTGCGCAAGAGACCCAGTACTTC. Supplemented by reference TRBV19 and TRBJ2-5, the full variable domain reads DGGITQSPKYLFRKEGQNVTLSCEQNLNHDAMYWYRQDPGQGLRLIYYSQIVNDFQKGDIAEGYSVSREKKESFPLTVTSAQKNPTAFYLCASSIGAQETQYFGPGTRLLVL.